This TCR beta chain was identified during a study of CD8+ T cells in alopecia areata. Study summary: Treated patients were dosed with oral tofacitinib, taking 5 to 10 mg twice daily. Tofacitinib therapy took 6 to 18 months; 6 months off drug came after. Study-wide results and limits: The study also sequences resident alphabeta T cells of normal skin in scalp samples.

Reverse transcribed after extraction, RNA yielded cDNA as the sequencing template. This table comes from immunoSEQ multiplex PCR, and its TCRdb copy is limited to in-frame clones, with some not included. The sample has about 190,000 clones, 59% seen once. V was clipped by 1 base and J by 5 bases, with 14 bases between them. This CDR3 region has 15 residues. CDR1 is SNHLY, CDR2 FYNNEI, per germline. Points on this clone: As yet, its antigen is unknown.

Sequencing used CD4+ T cells sorted from blood, obtained at week 0. The origin of this receptor is a human donor with alopecia areata. The chain has TRBV2 and TRBJ2-5; TRBD1 might be the D (5 bases). The CDR3 nucleotides read TGTGCCAGCAGTGAAGGTCAGGGCTTTGGTGAGACCCAGTACTTC. Amino acid sequence: CASSEGQGFGETQYF.